This TCR beta chain was sequenced in a study of cytomegalovirus exposure and HLA in healthy donors. Primers included in the PCR were 60 Vbeta and 13 Jbeta primers. The table came from immunoSEQ multiplex PCR; TCRdb's copy has only in-frame clones and leaves some out. The table lists 160,000 or so clones, 60% to 80% of them singletons, with just under 6.5% in the top ten. This CDR3 comprises 15 residues. Germline values: CDR1 LNHDA, CDR2 SQIVND (reference sequence). On this clone itself: A read error may produce the germline difference seen at one junction end.

The genes are TRBV19 and TRBJ2-6, with D possibly matching TRBD1 (6 bases). The receptor was isolated from a man between 40 and 49 years old in good health and CMV-seropositive. The sample was PBMCs. CDR3 region: CATSTGNSGANGLTF. In DNA, the CDR3 is TGTGCCACTAGTACAGGGAACTCTGGGGCCAACGGCCTGACTTTC. Full variable domain (remainder filled in from reference TRBV19 and TRBJ2-6): DGGITQSPKYLFRKEGQNVTLSCEQNLNHDAMYWYRQDPGQGLRLIYYSQIVNDFQKGDIAEGYSVSREKKESFPLTVTSAQKNPTAFYLCATSTGNSGANGLTFGAGSRLTVL.